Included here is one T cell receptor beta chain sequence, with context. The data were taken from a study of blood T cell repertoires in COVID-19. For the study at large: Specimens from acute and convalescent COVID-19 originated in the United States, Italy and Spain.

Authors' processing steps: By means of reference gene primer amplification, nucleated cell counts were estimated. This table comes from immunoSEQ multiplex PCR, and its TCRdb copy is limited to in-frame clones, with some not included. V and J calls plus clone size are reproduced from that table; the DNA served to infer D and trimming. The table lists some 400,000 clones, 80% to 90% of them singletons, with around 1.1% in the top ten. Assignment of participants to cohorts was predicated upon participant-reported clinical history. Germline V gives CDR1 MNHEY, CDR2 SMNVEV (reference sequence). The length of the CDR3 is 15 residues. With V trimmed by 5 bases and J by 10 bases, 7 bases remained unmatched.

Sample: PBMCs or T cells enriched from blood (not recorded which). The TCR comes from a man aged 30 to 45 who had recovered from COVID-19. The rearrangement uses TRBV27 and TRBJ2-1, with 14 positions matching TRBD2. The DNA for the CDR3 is TGTGCCAGCAGTCAGGGACTAGCGGGAGTTGGAGAGCAGTTCTTC. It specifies CASSQGLAGVGEQFF.